This T cell receptor (beta chain) emerged from a study of cytomegalovirus exposure and HLA in healthy donors. Overall study: It was reported in a later analysis that the 95 to 150 validation repertoires used the same platform as the 500 to 700 first-cohort repertoires.

This CDR3 is 15 amino acids long. V trimming: 4 bases; J trimming: 1 base; junction bases outside the gene matches: 4. Germline CDR1 SGHVS, CDR2 FNYEAQ. General study points: Most sequenced TCRs were rare (though some public TCRs occurred in many donors).

Clones were sequenced by immunoSEQ multiplex PCR, and TCRdb holds only the in-frame ones, with some missing. This table holds roughly 120,000 clones, about 88% found once. This clone has just one count. Its antigen is undetermined. Sequencing was done on a sample of PBMCs. The chain combines TRBV7-6 with TRBJ1-1; TRBD1 aligns across 9 bases. The clonotype comes from a man younger than 30 in good health and CMV-seropositive. The CDR3 spells CASSSQGARNTEAFF. The CDR3 DNA follows: TGTGCCAGCAGCTCACAGGGGGCGAGGAACACTGAAGCTTTCTTT.